Below are 22 T cell receptor beta chains sequenced from a single sample in a study of blood T cell repertoires in COVID-19. This table comes from immunoSEQ multiplex PCR, and its TCRdb copy is limited to in-frame clones, with some not included. The sample has approximately 470,000 clones; 80% to 90% are singletons. The sample taken for sequencing was peripheral blood. The origin of the receptors is a human donor in a cohort sampled during active COVID-19.

This clone was seen only a few times. The gene calls are TRBV6-5 and TRBJ1-5; D is undetermined. The V gene's germline CDR1 is MNHEY and CDR2 SVGAGI. This CDR3 is 14 amino acids long. V dropped 2 bases and J dropped 6 bases, with 11 bases sitting between them. CDR3 protein: CASSYDGYGQPQHF. CDR3 nucleotide sequence: TGTGCCAGCAGTTACGATGGTTACGGTCAGCCCCAGCATTTT.

The rearrangement uses TRBV4-2 and TRBJ2-7; a possible D gene is TRBD1 (6 bases). Trimming took off 0 bases at V and 4 bases at J, with 19 bases between the two ends. Germline CDR1 LGHNA, CDR2 YNFKEQ. The CDR3 is 17 residues long. The CDR3 DNA reads as TGTGCCAGCAGCCAAGATTTAAATTCGGCAGGGGAGTACGAGCAGTACTTC. Protein sequence: CASSQDLNSAGEYEQYF.

This chain uses TRBV9 with TRBJ1-1, with 7 bases lining up with TRBD1. Germline V gene data show CDR1 as SGDLS and CDR2 as YYNGEE. Unmatched junction bases numbered 5, after V lost 4 bases and J lost 8 bases. The CDR3 sequence is 12 residues long. The CDR3 coding sequence is TGTGCCAGCAGCCCCCGGACAGGCGAAGCTTTCTTT. It translates to CASSPRTGEAFF.

J is TRBJ2-7 and V is TRBV6-6, with 8 bases that match TRBD1. Germline V gene lookup returns CDR1 MNHNY and CDR2 SVGAGI (reference sequence). The CDR3 has 16 amino acids. Trimming took 2 bases from V and 2 from J; bases not matched to a gene: 8. The CDR3 bases are TGTGCCAGCAGTTACCCTATTGACAGGGGCACCTACGAGCAGTACTTC. This gives the protein CASSYPIDRGTYEQYF.

The chain joins TRBV27 to TRBJ1-2, with a tentative D call TRBD1 (6 bases). Germline-derived CDR1 and CDR2 are MNHEY and SMNVEV (reference sequence). The CDR3 is made up of 17 amino acids. V was cut by 7 bases and J by 4 bases, with 25 bases left in between. CDR3 bases: TGTGCCAGCACCTCCCTCTCTTCCGGGACACCCCTCTATGGCTACACCTTC. Translation gives CASTSLSSGTPLYGYTF.

This chain uses TRBV7-8 with TRBJ2-1, with 11 bases matching TRBD2. The ends lost 1 base at V and 7 bases at J; junction bases unmatched: 3. Germline CDR1 SGHVS, CDR2 FQNEAQ. There are 15 residues in the CDR3. CDR3 protein: CASSLGLAGLNEQFF. The CDR3 nucleotides are TGTGCCAGCAGCTTAGGACTAGCGGGATTAAATGAGCAGTTCTTC.

The V and J genes are TRBV27 and TRBJ1-6, with 8 bases that match TRBD1. The CDR3 extends over 16 amino acids. The germline V gene has CDR1 MNHEY and CDR2 SMNVEV (reference sequence). J was trimmed by 9 bases and V by 2 bases; bases with no gene match: 9. The CDR3 reads CASSLRIQGAGSPLHF. CDR3 in DNA: TGTGCCAGCAGTTTACGAATCCAGGGGGCCGGTTCACCCCTCCACTTT.

The chain employs TRBV5-1 and TRBJ1-5; 8 bases align to TRBD1. J lost 3 bases, V lost 8 bases, and 4 bases had no gene match. The germline gives CDR1 SGHRS, CDR2 YFSETQ. This CDR3 region has 13 residues. DNA of the CDR3: TGCGCCAGTCGGACAGGGCTCAATCAGCCCCAGCATTTT. Protein: CASRTGLNQPQHF.

This clone appeared once. The chain uses TRBV29-1 and TRBJ1-1, with 10 bases identical to TRBD1. CDR1 SQVTM and CDR2 ANQGSEA come from the germline V gene. The CDR3 is 15 amino acids. The V and J ends lost 0 bases and 4 bases, in that order; junction bases with no gene match: 5. The CDR3 bases are TGCAGCGTTGAAGAGACAGGGGGCTTCCCCACTGAAGCTTTCTTT. Translation: CSVEETGGFPTEAFF.

The chain employs TRBV19 and TRBJ1-1; TRBD1 agrees at 8 bases. The CDR3 has 15 residues. CDR1 LNHDA and CDR2 SQIVND come from the germline V gene (reference sequence). Trimming took 4 bases from V and 6 from J; bases not matched to a gene: 10. Here the CDR3 DNA reads TGTGCCAGTAGTAAAGGAAGTCAGGGGGCTGCTGAAGCTTTCTTT. It encodes CASSKGSQGAAEAFF.

The chain uses TRBV19 and TRBJ1-2; TRBD1 agrees at 8 bases. The CDR3 is 16 residues long. V gave up 7 bases and J gave up 4 bases; unmatched junction bases: 14. The germline V gene encodes CDR1 LNHDA and CDR2 SQIVND (reference sequence). As DNA, the CDR3 is TGTGCCAGTACACGGACTGGGACAGGAACTTCCTATGGCTACACCTTC. Translated, it gives CASTRTGTGTSYGYTF.

DNA for the CDR3: TGTGCCAGCGGAACTAGCGGGGGGGCCTACGAGCAGTACTTC. This gives the protein CASGTSGGAYEQYF. The chain employs TRBV7-9 and TRBJ2-7; TRBD2 agrees at 13 bases. CDR3 size: 14 residues. CDR1 is SEHNR, CDR2 FQNEAQ, per germline (reference sequence). V lost 8 bases to trimming and J lost 2 bases; unmatched junction nucleotides: 3.

This chain connects TRBV5-1 to TRBJ2-5; D is uncertain. V lost 4 bases and J 2 bases, leaving 12 bases between the germline ends. This CDR3 has 14 residues. Germline CDR1 is SGHRS and CDR2 is YFSETQ. The CDR3 sequence is CASSRRGRQETQYF. CDR3 DNA sequence: TGCGCCAGCAGCCGGAGAGGCCGACAAGAGACCCAGTACTTC.

The chain joins TRBV19 to TRBJ2-3; D unresolved. V shed 6 bases and J shed 2 bases, with 18 bases lying between them. Germline CDR1 is LNHDA and CDR2 is SQIVND (reference sequence). This CDR3 spans 16 amino acids. The CDR3 is CASRPRSSTHTDTQYF. As DNA, the CDR3 is TGTGCCAGTAGGCCCCGGTCCTCGACACACACAGATACGCAGTATTTT. Full variable domain (missing parts from reference TRBV19 and TRBJ2-3): DGGITQSPKYLFRKEGQNVTLSCEQNLNHDAMYWYRQDPGQGLRLIYYSQIVNDFQKGDIAEGYSVSREKKESFPLTVTSAQKNPTAFYLCASRPRSSTHTDTQYFGPGTRLTVL.

This chain connects TRBV9 to TRBJ1-1, with a tentative D call TRBD1 (6 bases). This CDR3 comprises 16 residues. The V end was cut by 1 base, the J end by 0 bases, with 13 bases between. From germline, CDR1 is SGDLS and CDR2 YYNGEE. CDR3 sequence (DNA): TGTGCCAGCAGCGTACAGGGGCGGCCTCTGAACACTGAAGCTTTCTTT. It encodes CASSVQGRPLNTEAFF.

V and J are TRBV9 and TRBJ2-2; 10 bases map to TRBD2. Per germline, CDR1 SGDLS and CDR2 YYNGEE. Trimming cost V 0 bases and J 7 bases; bases outside gene matches: 18. CDR3 length equals 20 residues. CDR3 DNA sequence: TGTGCCAGCAGCGTAGTTGGTTCGGCTAGCGGGAGAAATTCGGACGGGGAGCTGTTTTTT. It codes for CASSVVGSASGRNSDGELFF.

V is TRBV19 and J is TRBJ2-1; TRBD2 agrees at 10 bases. Germline V gene sequence: CDR1 LNHDA, CDR2 SQIVND (reference sequence). The CDR3 runs 15 residues. Trimming took 5 bases from V and 1 from J; bases not matched to a gene: 2. The CDR3 DNA sequence: TGTGCCAGTAGTTTAGCGGGAGGTTCCTACAATGAGCAGTTCTTC. Translation gives CASSLAGGSYNEQFF.

This clone was seen only once. This chain links TRBV9 with TRBJ1-1; 7 bases agree with TRBD1. CDR1 SGDLS and CDR2 YYNGEE come from the germline V gene. The CDR3 runs to 13 residues. V lost 4 bases, J lost 5 bases, and 5 bases stayed unmatched. The CDR3 here is CASSRQGSTEAFF. The CDR3 nucleotides are TGTGCCAGCAGCCGACAGGGAAGTACTGAAGCTTTCTTT.

V is TRBV7-3 and J is TRBJ2-3, with 8 bases that match TRBD2. CDR3 length equals 15 residues. Trimming removed 3 bases from V and 1 base from J; junction bases left unmatched: 3. Germline V gene lookup returns CDR1 SGHTA and CDR2 FQGTGA. In DNA, the CDR3 is TGTGCCAGCAGCTTTACTAGCGGCGGCACAGATACGCAGTATTTT. This encodes CASSFTSGGTDTQYF.

The chain carries TRBV29-1 and TRBJ1-3, with 7 positions matching TRBD1. CDR1 and CDR2 (germline): SQVTM, ANQGSEA. V shed 1 base and J 4 bases; nucleotides not matched to a gene: 10. The CDR3 runs to 16 residues. The CDR3 region is CSVEGPPRTGGNTIYF. In nucleotides, the CDR3 is TGCAGCGTTGAAGGCCCCCCCAGGACAGGAGGAAACACCATATATTTT.

This clone has a single count. The chain employs TRBV7-8 and TRBJ2-5; TRBD2 aligns across 9 bases. V dropped 8 bases and J dropped 9; count of bases not matched to a gene: 16. This CDR3 contains 15 residues. Looked up from germline, CDR1 is SGHVS and CDR2 is FQNEAQ. CDR3 in amino acids: CASGPLAGLDGPQYF. For the CDR3, the DNA is TGTGCCAGCGGTCCCCTAGCGGGACTTGACGGGCCCCAGTACTTC.

The rearrangement joins TRBV5-1 to TRBJ2-7; TRBD2 matches at 12 bases. This CDR3 has 14 amino acids. With V trimmed by 3 bases and J by 7 bases, 5 bases remained unmatched. From germline, CDR1 is SGHRS and CDR2 YFSETQ. CDR3 sequence reads: CASSSTSGRYEQYF. In DNA, the CDR3 is TGCGCCAGCAGCTCGACTAGCGGGAGATATGAGCAGTACTTC.